These 3 T cell receptor beta chains originate from one sample sequenced in a study of CD8+CD57+ T cells in acquired aplastic anemia. Researchers used genomic DNA as the template to profile TCR beta VDJ and CDR3. One entry per CDR3 protein, called by TCRdb with MiXCR from the reads. The sample contains some 200,000 distinct CDR3 sequences, around 47% of which appear only once. All patients picked for sequencing had shown, by flow cytometry, an expansion of CD8+CD57+ cells. What was sequenced was sorted CD4+, CD8+, or CD8+CD57+ T cells (not recorded which) from PBMCs. These receptors all stem from a human donor with aplastic anemia.

This chain joins TRBV10-3 and TRBJ2-1, with D perhaps TRBD1 (6 bases). V was cut by 7 bases and J by 9 bases, with 22 bases left in between. The CDR3 contains 15 residues. Germline assignment: CDR1 ENHRY and CDR2 SYGVKD. As DNA, the CDR3 is TGTGCCATCACCCCCAACAGGGAGCCTTATGGTGAGCAGTTCTTC. Translating it yields CAITPNREPYGEQFF.

V gene TRBV2 combines with J gene TRBJ1-6; TRBD1 is a possible D gene (5 bases). The CDR3 covers 15 residues. Germline CDR1 SNHLY, CDR2 FYNNEI. The germline V and J ends were trimmed by 6 bases and 7 bases, with 16 bases remaining between them. The CDR3, as DNA: TGTGCCAGCAGCAGGGAGTTTGGTAGCAATTCACCCCTCCACTTT. It translates to CASSREFGSNSPLHF.

The rearrangement links TRBV19 to TRBJ2-7; 8 bases fit TRBD1. After removal of 7 bases from V and 4 bases from J, the junction contained 12 bases not matched to a gene. The germline gives CDR1 LNHDA, CDR2 SQIVND (reference sequence). This CDR3 has 15 amino acids. Here the CDR3 DNA reads TGTGCCAGTATAGGAAGGAAACAGGGGGTATACGAGCAGTACTTC. Amino acids: CASIGRKQGVYEQYF.